These T cell receptor beta chains were read from a single sample in a study of blood T cell repertoires in COVID-19. Clones were read by immunoSEQ multiplex PCR, and TCRdb kept only the in-frame ones, dropping some. This repertoire shows roughly 370,000 clones, about 83% found once; its top ten account for around 10%. Material: PBMCs or T cells enriched from blood (not recorded which). The receptors were sampled from a woman aged 50 to 60 who had recovered from COVID-19. Both conserved end residues are part of each CDR3. Fields, in order: D gene, clone size, V gene, J gene, CDR3 protein, CDR3 DNA. D genes are given only for firm matches. The listing skips clone size in some rows; elsewhere it reads once, few, many or a size class.

-	-	TRBV4-3	TRBJ2-2	CASSQEASAGELFF	TGCGCCAGCAGCCAAGAGGCTAGCGCCGGGGAGCTGTTTTTT
-	-	TRBV25-1	TRBJ2-7	CASSEPYEQYF	TGTGCCAGCAGTGAACCTTACGAGCAGTACTTC
-	once	TRBV9	TRBJ1-3	CASSRSGNSGNTIYF	TGTGCCAGCAGCAGATCAGGGAACTCTGGAAACACCATATATTTT
TRBD1	-	TRBV5-1	TRBJ2-2	CASSATGTGRNGELFF	TGCGCCAGCAGTGCCACCGGGACAGGGAGGAACGGGGAGCTGTTTTTT
-	-	TRBV5-8	TRBJ1-1	CASSSGTPNTEAFF	TGTGCCAGCAGCTCCGGGACACCTAACACTGAAGCTTTCTTT
-	-	TRBV18	TRBJ2-5	CASSPPREGVETQYF	TGTGCCAGCTCACCCCCCAGGGAGGGGGTAGAGACCCAGTACTTC
-	-	TRBV19	TRBJ2-7	CARPGTPSPYEQYF	TGTGCCAGACCCGGGACACCCAGCCCCTACGAGCAGTACTTC
TRBD2	-	TRBV11-2	TRBJ2-4	CASSSERGAGNIQYF	TGTGCCAGCAGCTCGGAGCGGGGGGCTGGTAACATTCAGTACTTC
TRBD1	-	TRBV5-1	TRBJ1-5	CASSPGQGGQPQHF	TGCGCCAGCAGCCCCGGACAGGGCGGGCAGCCCCAGCATTTT
-	-	TRBV7-2	TRBJ1-3	CASGQEAETSSGNTIYF	TGTGCCAGCGGCCAGGAAGCAGAGACGAGCTCTGGAAACACCATATATTTT
TRBD1	-	TRBV7-6	TRBJ1-5	CASSPGGTGDNQPQHF	TGTGCCAGCAGCCCAGGCGGGACAGGGGACAATCAGCCCCAGCATTTT
-	-	TRBV5-3	TRBJ1-6	CARTANSPLHF	TGTGCCAGGACAGCAAATTCACCCCTCCACTTT
TRBD2	once	TRBV6-6	TRBJ2-4	CASSRRQGTSGGVNIQYF	TGTGCCAGCAGTCGCCGCCAGGGGACTAGCGGGGGGGTAAACATTCAGTACTTC
TRBD1	-	TRBV28	TRBJ1-5	CASSLDRGINQPQHF	TGTGCCAGCAGTTTAGACAGGGGGATAAATCAGCCCCAGCATTTT
TRBD1	-	TRBV7-2	TRBJ1-2	CASSLGDRGASGYTF	TGTGCCAGCAGCTTAGGCGACAGGGGAGCATCAGGCTACACCTTC
-	-	TRBV4-3	TRBJ2-5	CASSQERTGQETQYF	TGCGCCAGCAGCCAAGAGCGGACTGGCCAAGAGACCCAGTACTTC
-	-	TRBV9	TRBJ2-7	CASSPTTAYEQYF	TGTGCCAGCAGCCCCACCACGGCCTACGAGCAGTACTTC
-	-	TRBV25-1	TRBJ1-2	CATDAGAFVGYTF	TGTGCCACCGACGCAGGGGCTTTCGTAGGCTACACCTTC
-	-	TRBV7-2	TRBJ1-4	CASSLTGSGEKLFF	TGTGCCAGCAGCTTAACAGGTAGCGGTGAAAAACTGTTTTTT
-	-	TRBV7-2	TRBJ1-2	CASRGSGYGYTF	TGTGCCAGTAGGGGGAGCGGCTATGGCTACACCTTC
-	-	TRBV11-3	TRBJ2-5	CASSPRGGPQETQYF	TGTGCCAGCAGCCCCCGCGGTGGCCCTCAAGAGACCCAGTACTTC
TRBD1	-	TRBV11-2	TRBJ1-6	CASSLDLGEGAINSPLHF	TGTGCCAGCAGCTTAGATCTGGGTGAGGGGGCTATCAATTCACCCCTCCACTTT
-	-	TRBV28	TRBJ1-2	CASRGPGDTNYGYTF	TGTGCCAGCAGGGGGCCGGGCGACACCAACTATGGCTACACCTTC
-	-	TRBV27	TRBJ1-6	CASSLFGTTNSPLHF	TGTGCCAGCAGTTTATTCGGGACAACAAATTCACCCCTCCACTTT
-	-	TRBV19	TRBJ1-5	CASSIGGNQPQHF	TGTGCCAGTAGTATTGGCGGTAATCAGCCCCAGCATTTT
TRBD2	-	TRBV6-4	TRBJ2-7	CASSGRLLAGGESSYEQYF	TGTGCCAGCAGTGGCCGCCTTCTAGCGGGGGGGGAATCCTCCTACGAGCAGTACTTC
-	-	TRBV4-1	TRBJ1-1	CASSQGRGNTEAFF	TGCGCCAGCAGCCAAGGGAGAGGAAACACTGAAGCTTTCTTT
TRBD1	-	TRBV28	TRBJ2-5	CASSAYRGRYF	TGTGCCAGCAGTGCGTACAGGGGTCGGTACTTC
-	-	TRBV7-6	TRBJ1-5	CASSSRAGYNQPQHF	TGTGCCAGCAGCAGTAGGGCAGGGTATAATCAGCCCCAGCATTTT
TRBD2	-	TRBV9	TRBJ2-2	CASSVVAGGSGGELFF	TGTGCCAGCAGCGTAGTAGCGGGGGGAAGCGGCGGGGAGCTGTTTTTT
TRBD2	-	TRBV24-1	TRBJ2-3	CATSEAGGAGDTQYF	TGTGCCACCAGTGAGGCGGGGGGCGCGGGGGATACGCAGTATTTT
TRBD2	-	TRBV19	TRBJ2-7	CASSKREGTSYEQYF	TGTGCCAGTAGTAAAAGGGAGGGGACCTCCTACGAGCAGTACTTC
TRBD1	-	TRBV2	TRBJ2-2	CASSEGQGRSTGELFF	TGTGCCAGCAGTGAGGGACAGGGGCGAAGCACCGGGGAGCTGTTTTTT
-	-	TRBV18	TRBJ1-1	CASSPPQNTEAFF	TGTGCCAGCTCACCACCACAGAACACTGAAGCTTTCTTT
TRBD1	-	TRBV5-1	TRBJ2-1	CASSQGTGNYNEQFF	TGCGCCAGCAGCCAGGGGACAGGGAACTACAATGAGCAGTTCTTC
TRBD1	-	TRBV2	TRBJ1-1	CASSFFRDREYGTEAFF	TGTGCCAGCAGTTTCTTTCGGGACAGGGAATACGGAACTGAAGCTTTCTTT